This T cell receptor beta chain was captured by sequencing in a study of shared clonotypes between healthy human individuals. Broader study findings: Relative to memory subsets, naive subsets generally showed larger estimated richness. Rarefaction revealed incomplete sorted-subset sequencing despite large depth.

Libraries were prepared by immunoSEQ multiplex PCR; TCRdb keeps only in-frame clonotypes and omits some of them. This repertoire shows millions of clones, 80% to 95% found once; its top ten account for 0.39%. CDR3 length: 12 amino acids. Germline CDR1 is SEHNR and CDR2 is FQNEAQ (reference sequence). The V gene lost 5 bases and the J gene lost 6 bases, with 9 bases spanning the gap. Details on this clone: What it binds is not known.

Sequenced input: naive CD4+ T cells from PBMCs. Subset noted: CD45RA+ positively selected. The sequence was collected from a man younger than 35 in good health. Some clones in this sample may be carry-over from other donors' samples. V usage is TRBV7-9 and J usage is TRBJ2-3; D is uncertain. For the CDR3, the DNA is TGTGCCAGCAGCCCTCCGGACGATACGCAGTATTTT. It codes for CASSPPDDTQYF.